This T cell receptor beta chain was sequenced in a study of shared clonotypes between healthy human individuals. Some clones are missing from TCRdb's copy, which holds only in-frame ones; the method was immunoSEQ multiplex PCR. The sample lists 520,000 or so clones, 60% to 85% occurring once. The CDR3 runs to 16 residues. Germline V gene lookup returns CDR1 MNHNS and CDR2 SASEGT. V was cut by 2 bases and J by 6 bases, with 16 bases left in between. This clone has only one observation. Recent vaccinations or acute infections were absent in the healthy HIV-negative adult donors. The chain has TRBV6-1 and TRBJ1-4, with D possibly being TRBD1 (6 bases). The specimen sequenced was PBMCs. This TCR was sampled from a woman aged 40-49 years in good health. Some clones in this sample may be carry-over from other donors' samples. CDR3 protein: CASSETLGGVDEKLFF. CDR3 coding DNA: TGTGCCAGCAGTGAAACCCTTGGGGGCGTTGATGAAAAACTGTTTTTT.